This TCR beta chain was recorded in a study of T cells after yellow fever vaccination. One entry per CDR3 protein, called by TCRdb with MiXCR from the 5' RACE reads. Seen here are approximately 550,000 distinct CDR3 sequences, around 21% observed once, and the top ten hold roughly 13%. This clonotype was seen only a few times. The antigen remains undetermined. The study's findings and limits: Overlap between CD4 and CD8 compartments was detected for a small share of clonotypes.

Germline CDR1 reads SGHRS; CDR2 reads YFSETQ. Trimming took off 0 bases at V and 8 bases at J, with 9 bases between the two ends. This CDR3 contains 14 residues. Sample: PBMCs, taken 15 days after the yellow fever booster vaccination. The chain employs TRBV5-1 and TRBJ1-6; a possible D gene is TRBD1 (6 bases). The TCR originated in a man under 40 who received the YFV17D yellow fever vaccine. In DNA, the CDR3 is TGCGCCAGCAGCTTGGGACAGGCTGATTCACCCCTCCACTTT. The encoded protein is CASSLGQADSPLHF.